This note documents a single TCR beta chain sequence. Its antigen remains unknown. The V gene's germline CDR1 is MNHEY and CDR2 SVGEGT. This CDR3 is built from 15 residues. The germline V and J ends were trimmed by 1 base and 0 bases, with 10 bases remaining between them. Template material for amplifying TCR beta CDR3 regions consisted of RNA transcripts. First-round RT-PCR targeting the TCR CDR3 was performed with the HTBI primer set. TCRdb processed the multiplex PCR reads anew with MiXCR; each CDR3 protein has one entry. Of 500,000 to 600,000 distinct CDR3 sequences in the sample, 46% were seen once. Diagnosis rested on symptoms, serum thyroxine and TRAb, thyroid ultrasound, and orbital computed tomography. The sample belongs to a study of T cells in Graves' hyperthyroidism and ophthalmopathy. Regarding the study as a whole: Separating ophthalmopathy from stable hyperthyroidism was achieved by a 13 V-J model. Appearing also in blood were most of the thyroid clonotypes expanded above 0.001. The model predicted ophthalmopathy a median around 6 months before onset.

This chain links TRBV6-2 or TRBV6-3 with TRBJ2-7; D uncertain. This receptor was taken from an adult woman with Graves' disease, either hyperthyroidism or ophthalmopathy (not recorded which). Sequencing was performed on peripheral blood or thyroid tissue (not recorded which). The CDR3 here is CASSYYSYSSYEQYF. DNA for the CDR3: TGTGCCAGCAGTTACTACAGTTACTCCTCCTACGAGCAGTACTTC.